One TCR beta chain is described in this entry. Its matching antigen is unknown. The data were taken from a study of human CD8 memory T cell subsets. Libraries targeted TCR beta using 5' RACE with UMIs. One entry per CDR3 protein, without DNA, is what TCRdb gives after re-calling the 5' RACE reads. Its table records under 14,000 distinct CDR3 sequences. Germline CDR1 MGHRA, CDR2 YSYEKL. The CDR3 is 13 amino acids. By negative magnetic separation, total CD8+ T cells were enriched. Overall study results and limits: Repertoires of stem-like memory and precursor exhausted T cells showed minimal mutual overlap.

The rearrangement links TRBV4-1 to TRBJ2-7; with no DNA, the TCRdb D assignment of TRBD1 cannot be verified. The TCR sequence derives from a human donor in good health. What was sequenced was CD8+ T cells from PBMCs. The CDR3 spells CASSQTGTYEQYF.